This T cell receptor (beta chain) was captured in a study of blood T cells in healthy people across ages. Study findings and constraints: Higher diversity, along with more naive CD4+ cells, distinguished long-lived donors from aged donors. Using unsorted PBMCs precluded a conclusive naive versus antigen-experienced comparison.

Alongside a J-beta primer mix, a sample-barcoded 5' primer served in a second PCR lasting about 6 to 11 cycles. TCRdb independently ran MiXCR on the 5' RACE reads; one entry per CDR3 protein. Among over a million distinct CDR3 sequences, 40% to 45% were seen once, and the ten largest hold approximately 20%. RNA extraction gave at least 5 micrograms of total RNA per sample. Germline V CDR1 and CDR2: DFQATT, SNEGSKA (reference sequence). V lost 5 bases and J lost 0; bases outside the gene matches: 2. The CDR3 contains 16 residues. With respect to this clonotype: The antigen is not known.

The receptor was derived from a woman in her fifties or sixties in good health. V and J are TRBV20-1 and TRBJ2-1; 15 bases line up with TRBD2. Sequenced sample: blood. CDR3 DNA sequence: TGCAGTGCTCGGACTAGCGGGGGGGCCTCCTACAATGAGCAGTTCTTC. Encoded protein: CSARTSGGASYNEQFF.